The 18 T cell receptor beta chains below come from one sample, sequenced in a study of T-cell memory formation after mild COVID-19. TCRdb itself ran the 5' RACE reads through MiXCR, one entry per CDR3 protein. Among about 170,000 distinct CDR3 sequences listed, about an eighth were seen once. Sequenced material: PBMCs or a T cell subset sorted from them (not recorded which). These TCRs come from a man younger than 30 who had mild COVID-19 (a few samples of this study predate the infection). Cell type and time point are not known.

This chain joins TRBV10-3 and TRBJ1-5; no reliable D call. The CDR3 has 13 residues. Per germline, CDR1 ENHRY and CDR2 SYGVKD. Trimming left V 0 bases short and J 6 bases short, with 6 bases between. The CDR3 region is CAISESTGQPQHF. The DNA for the CDR3 is TGTGCCATCAGTGAGTCGACGGGTCAGCCCCAGCATTTT.

The sample holds a few counts of this clonotype. The rearrangement joins TRBV20-1 to TRBJ2-2; 8 bases fit TRBD1. The CDR3 covers 15 residues. The V gene end was trimmed by 1 base and the J gene end by 5 bases; junction bases not matched to a gene: 6. CDR1 and CDR2 (germline): DFQATT, SNEGSKA (reference sequence). CDR3 sequence (DNA): TGCAGTGCTAGAGTGGTCGGACAGGGAACCGGGGAGCTGTTTTTT. Protein product: CSARVVGQGTGELFF.

In this sample, this clonotype turned up many times. V gene TRBV28 combines with J gene TRBJ2-7; a weak D match, TRBD2 (6 bases). The V gene's germline CDR1 is MDHEN and CDR2 SYDVKM. The germline V and J ends were trimmed by 5 bases and 5 bases, with 16 bases remaining between them. This CDR3 region has 14 residues. CDR3 region: CASSAPGRTHEQYV. The CDR3 DNA sequence: TGTGCCAGCAGTGCTCCAGGGAGGACCCACGAGCAGTACGTC.

The V gene is TRBV5-1, the J gene TRBJ1-6; no clear D gene. There are 12 residues in the CDR3. V was trimmed by 1 base and J by 8 bases, leaving 4 bases between them. From germline, CDR1 is SGHRS and CDR2 YFSETQ. CDR3 region: CASSLMDSPLHF. The CDR3 DNA is TGCGCCAGCAGCTTGATGGATTCACCCCTCCACTTT.

The rearrangement joins TRBV5-1 to TRBJ2-5, with 11 bases identical to TRBD2. V lost 2 bases to trimming and J lost 5 bases; unmatched junction nucleotides: 8. From germline, CDR1 is SGHRS and CDR2 YFSETQ. The CDR3 totals 16 residues. CDR3 nucleotide sequence: TGCGCCAGCAGCTTTTCGCCTACTAGCGGGGGCGAGACCCAGTACTTC. Translated: CASSFSPTSGGETQYF. The full variable domain, completed using reference TRBV5-1 and TRBJ2-5, is KAGVTQTPRYLIKTRGQQVTLSCSPISGHRSVSWYQQTPGQGLQFLFEYFSETQRNKGNFPGRFSGRQFSNSRSEMNVSTLELGDSALYLCASSFSPTSGGETQYFGPGTRLLVL.

V gene TRBV5-1 combines with J gene TRBJ2-7; 8 bases fit TRBD2. The CDR3 runs to 18 residues. CDR1 is SGHRS and CDR2 is YFSETQ in the germline V gene. The junction had 14 bases not matched to a gene; V was cut back by 0 bases and J by 3 bases. In DNA form, the CDR3 reads TGCGCCAGCAGCTTGGATAAAGGGCGGGGGGCCGCCAACTACGAGCAGTACTTC. Protein sequence: CASSLDKGRGAANYEQYF.

The rearrangement uses TRBV12-3 or TRBV12-4 and TRBJ1-2; 10 positions agree with TRBD1. With V trimmed by 5 bases and J by 8 bases, 5 bases remained unmatched. CDR3 length: 13 residues. The CDR3, as DNA: TGTGCCAGCAGTCGGGACAGGGGTCGGGGCTACACCTTC. It encodes CASSRDRGRGYTF.

The V call is TRBV29-1, the J call TRBJ1-4, with D unclear. In germline, CDR1 is SQVTM, CDR2 ANQGSEA. The V end lost 4 bases, the J end lost 3 bases, and 9 bases lay between the germline ends. This CDR3 comprises 13 residues. In DNA form, the CDR3 reads TGCAGCGTTGGGATGAGGGCTAATGAAAAACTGTTTTTT. Encoded protein: CSVGMRANEKLFF.

This clonotype was detected ten times or more. The chain carries TRBV29-1 and TRBJ1-1; D is uncertain. Looked up from germline, CDR1 is SQVTM and CDR2 is ANQGSEA. The CDR3 is 11 residues long. V was cut by 3 bases and J by 2 bases, with 4 bases left in between. In nucleotides, the CDR3 is TGCAGCGTTGAGGGAAACACTGAAGCTTTCTTT. Protein: CSVEGNTEAFF. Drawing the rest from reference TRBV29-1 and TRBJ1-1, the complete variable domain is SAVISQKPSRDICQRGTSLTIQCQVDSQVTMMFWYRQQPGQSLTLIATANQGSEATYESGFVIDKFPISRPNLTFSTLTVSNMSPEDSSIYLCSVEGNTEAFFGQGTRLTVV.

This CDR3 reads CASSRDSSGNTIYF. The CDR3 DNA reads TGCGCCAGCAGCCGGGACAGCTCTGGAAACACCATATATTTT. This chain links TRBV5-1 with TRBJ1-3; 7 nucleotides align to TRBD1. This CDR3 contains 14 residues. Trimming at V came to 4 bases and at J to 0 bases, leaving 1 base not matched to a gene. Germline values: CDR1 SGHRS, CDR2 YFSETQ.

This clonotype was observed a few times. The chain carries TRBV7-9 and TRBJ2-5, with TRBD2 matching over 7 bases. Germline V gives CDR1 SEHNR, CDR2 FQNEAQ (reference sequence). The CDR3 spans 15 residues. V gave up 5 bases and J gave up 1 base; unmatched junction bases: 7. The CDR3 is CASSTGSGAQETQYF. In DNA form, the CDR3 reads TGTGCCAGCAGCACCGGGAGCGGGGCCCAAGAGACCCAGTACTTC.

This clonotype showed up just a few times. The chain combines TRBV11-2 with TRBJ1-2; unclear D gene. Deletions cut 0 bases from V and 4 bases from J, with 9 bases between. The germline CDR1 and CDR2 sequences are SGHAT and FQNNGV. The CDR3 sequence is 14 residues long. CDR3 DNA sequence: TGTGCCAGCAGCTTAGAGGGAAGTGGCTATGGCTACACCTTC. Residues: CASSLEGSGYGYTF. Full variable domain (rest looked up from reference TRBV11-2 and TRBJ1-2): EAGVAQSPRYKIIEKRQSVAFWCNPISGHATLYWYQQILGQGPKLLIQFQNNGVVDDSQLPKDRFSAERLKGVDSTLKIQPAKLEDSAVYLCASSLEGSGYGYTFGSGTRLTVV.

This clonotype was detected a few times. The genes are TRBV11-2 and TRBJ2-7; D call uncertain. Trimming pared 5 bases from V and 0 bases from J, leaving 8 bases between. Germline CDR1 is SGHAT and CDR2 is FQNNGV. The CDR3 runs to 13 residues. The CDR3 bases are TGTGCCAGCAGCAACCCCCGCTCCTACGAGCAGTACTTC. It specifies CASSNPRSYEQYF. The full variable domain, completed using reference TRBV11-2 and TRBJ2-7, is EAGVAQSPRYKIIEKRQSVAFWCNPISGHATLYWYQQILGQGPKLLIQFQNNGVVDDSQLPKDRFSAERLKGVDSTLKIQPAKLEDSAVYLCASSNPRSYEQYFGPGTRLTVT.

This clonotype was counted between two and nine times. V and J are TRBV7-8 and TRBJ1-1; maybe TRBD1 (6 bases). The CDR3 has 13 residues. The germline V and J ends were trimmed by 7 bases and 4 bases, with 13 bases remaining between them. The germline CDR1 and CDR2 sequences are SGHVS and FQNEAQ. Here the CDR3 reads CASTGQTGTEAFF. CDR3 coding DNA: TGTGCCAGCACCGGACAGACGGGCACTGAAGCTTTCTTT.

The chain is built from TRBV6-5 and TRBJ2-1, with D perhaps matching TRBD2 (5 bases). The CDR3 consists of 12 residues. V was clipped by 5 bases and J by 8 bases, with 10 bases between them. From germline, CDR1 is MNHEY and CDR2 SVGAGI. The CDR3 spells CASSTRSHEQFF. Here the CDR3 DNA reads TGTGCCAGCAGTACTAGGTCCCATGAGCAGTTCTTC.

This clonotype was seen a handful of times. The V and J genes are TRBV5-5 and TRBJ2-5; weak D call: TRBD1 (5 bases). V was pared by 2 bases and J by 5 bases, with 13 bases between. Germline-derived CDR1 and CDR2 are SGHKS and YYEKEE (reference sequence). The CDR3 covers 14 residues. The CDR3 DNA follows: TGTGCCAGCAGCTTCCAAGGGGATTTGGAGACCCAGTACTTC. Translating gives CASSFQGDLETQYF.

The chain uses TRBV7-9 and TRBJ2-1; D is perhaps TRBD1 or TRBD2 (5 bases each). The germline V gene encodes CDR1 SEHNR and CDR2 FQNEAQ (reference sequence). The CDR3 totals 14 residues. Trimming left V 8 bases short and J 0 bases short, with 11 bases between. The CDR3 region is CASPGANSYNEQFF. The CDR3, as DNA: TGTGCCAGCCCCGGGGCGAACTCCTACAATGAGCAGTTCTTC. The full variable domain, with the rest looked up from reference TRBV7-9 and TRBJ2-1, is DTGVSQNPRHKITKRGQNVTFRCDPISEHNRLYWYRQTLGQGPEFLTYFQNEAQLEKSRLLSDRFSAERPKGSFSTLEIQRTEQGDSAMYLCASPGANSYNEQFFGPGTRLTVL.

The sample holds many counts of this clonotype. This sequence joins TRBV5-1 and TRBJ2-2; no clear D gene. From germline, CDR1 is SGHRS and CDR2 YFSETQ. This CDR3 contains 15 residues. Trimming removed 4 bases at V and 5 bases at J, with 15 bases between. Written as DNA, the CDR3 is TGCGCCAGCAGCCCCCCCCACGGCCGAACCGGGGAGCTGTTTTTT. Protein product: CASSPPHGRTGELFF.